The clone carrying this T cell receptor beta chain occurred a few times. Antigen unknown. A multiplex PCR was run with 60 Vbeta primers and 13 Jbeta primers. Measured with immunoSEQ multiplex PCR; TCRdb has only the in-frame clones, and not every one. The top ten clones hold 1.5% of a sample with 110,000 or so clones, about four fifths of them seen once. This specimen belongs to a study of cytomegalovirus exposure and HLA in healthy donors. Study-level information: Among the 350 to 400 donors who were genotyped, roughly 76% fell in the genetic ancestry cluster that is associated with self-reported Caucasian donors. Study-wide results and caveats: Researchers reported in a later analysis that a missense DCLRE1C variant was tied to TCR beta V- and J-gene trimming.

The donors (healthy individuals) were bone marrow donors. These donors counted as nominally healthy when sampled, but unrecorded immune exposures were likely. V lost 5 bases, J lost 4 bases, and 8 bases stayed unmatched. The germline CDR1 and CDR2 sequences are SGHVS and FQNEAQ. The CDR3 length is 14 residues. Sequenced sample: PBMCs. The sequence was collected from a woman under 30 in good health and CMV-seronegative. The V call is TRBV7-8, the J call TRBJ2-7; the match to TRBD2 covers 7 bases. The CDR3 nucleotides are TGTGCCAGCAGCCGAGCGGGGATACCTTACGAGCAGTACTTC. This gives the protein CASSRAGIPYEQYF.